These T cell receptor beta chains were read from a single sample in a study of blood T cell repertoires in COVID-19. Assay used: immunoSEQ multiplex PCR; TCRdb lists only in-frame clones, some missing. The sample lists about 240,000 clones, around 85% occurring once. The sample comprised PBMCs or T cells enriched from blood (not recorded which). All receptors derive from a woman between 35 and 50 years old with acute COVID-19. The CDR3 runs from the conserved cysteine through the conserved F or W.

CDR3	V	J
CASGLELQGFQYF	TRBV12-5	TRBJ2-7
CASRHRDSNYGYTF	TRBV27	TRBJ1-2
CSVELAGGAYEQYF	TRBV29-1	TRBJ2-7
CAWMIRTGTYEQYF	TRBV30	TRBJ2-7
CASSLSRGYTGELFF	TRBV5-8	TRBJ2-2
CASTTGGFGNTIYF	TRBV19	TRBJ1-3
CASTLELGGPDTQYF	TRBV19	TRBJ2-3
CASNTGNSGYTF	TRBV19	TRBJ1-2
CASSWIPISGRTYNEQFF	TRBV5-1	TRBJ2-1
CASSVRDSLYNEQFF	TRBV25-1	TRBJ2-1
CASSRQGDITEAFF	TRBV5-4	TRBJ1-1
CASSELGGVTYNEQFF	TRBV2	TRBJ2-1
CASSLVAGGSYTQYF	TRBV27	TRBJ2-3
CASSLAPSGINQETQYF	TRBV5-1	TRBJ2-5
CATSDPRGFGETQYF	TRBV24-1	TRBJ2-5
CASSYQIRVNTEAFF	TRBV6-2/TRBV6-3	TRBJ1-1
CASSDHRDFSGANVLTF	TRBV9	TRBJ2-6
CASSHGQGGYEQYF	TRBV11-1	TRBJ2-7
CASSRAGEKTGELFF	TRBV5-4	TRBJ2-2
CASSLGLAVTGYEQYF	TRBV28	TRBJ2-7
CASRRPGERDIQYF	TRBV6-5	TRBJ2-4
CASSQDVTGGSETQYF	TRBV3-1/TRBV3-2	TRBJ2-5
CASKRLAESYEQYF	TRBV6-5	TRBJ2-7
CASSQLLAVYNEQFF	TRBV3-1/TRBV3-2	TRBJ2-1
CASSQYYGSGNTIYF	TRBV3-1/TRBV3-2	TRBJ1-3
CASSLVRGVTEAFF	TRBV11-2	TRBJ1-1
CASSQDTPSGNEQYF	TRBV3-1/TRBV3-2	TRBJ2-7
CASRQGANREQYF	TRBV6-5	TRBJ2-7
CASSVEGLGAGDFNEQFF	TRBV9	TRBJ2-1
CASSFELAGVDRYEQYF	TRBV5-4	TRBJ2-7
CASSRDTNYGYTF	TRBV5-1	TRBJ1-2
CASSIGEGYNSPLHF	TRBV19	TRBJ1-6
CASSDTAGVSQPQHF	TRBV2	TRBJ1-5
CASSERQGEGYTF	TRBV18	TRBJ1-2